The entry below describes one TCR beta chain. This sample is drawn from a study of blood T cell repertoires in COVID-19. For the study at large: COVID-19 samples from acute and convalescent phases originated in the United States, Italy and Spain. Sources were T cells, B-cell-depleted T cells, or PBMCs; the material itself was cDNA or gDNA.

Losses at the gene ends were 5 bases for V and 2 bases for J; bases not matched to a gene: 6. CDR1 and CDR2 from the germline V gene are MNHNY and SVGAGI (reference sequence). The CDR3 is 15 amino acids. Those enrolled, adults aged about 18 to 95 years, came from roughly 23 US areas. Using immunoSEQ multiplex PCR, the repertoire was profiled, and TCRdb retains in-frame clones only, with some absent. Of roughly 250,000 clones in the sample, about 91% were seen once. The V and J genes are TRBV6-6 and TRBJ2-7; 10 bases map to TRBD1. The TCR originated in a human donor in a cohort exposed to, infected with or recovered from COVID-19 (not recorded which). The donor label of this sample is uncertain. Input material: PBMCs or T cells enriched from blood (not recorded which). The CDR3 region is CASSPGQGVPYEQYF. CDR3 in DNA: TGTGCCAGCAGTCCAGGACAGGGGGTACCCTACGAGCAGTACTTC.